Included here is one T cell receptor beta chain sequence, with context. This entry comes from a study of identical twins. This CDR3 contains 13 residues. Germline V gene sequence: CDR1 SNHLY, CDR2 FYNNEI. The V gene end was trimmed by 6 bases and the J gene end by 10 bases; junction bases not matched to a gene: 5. TCRdb redid the calling of the 5' RACE reads with MiXCR, one entry per CDR3 protein. This table holds hundreds of thousands of distinct CDR3 sequences, 7.5% found once. These data are also associated with another study on yellow fever vaccine responses in identical twins.

This chain joins TRBV2 and TRBJ1-6; 8 bases map to TRBD1. The sequence was obtained from a woman under 30 in good health. The sample consisted of CD8+ T cells sorted from blood. In DNA form, the CDR3 reads TGTGCCAGCAGCTCAGGGGGCGGATCACCCCTCCACTTT. Translating gives CASSSGGGSPLHF.